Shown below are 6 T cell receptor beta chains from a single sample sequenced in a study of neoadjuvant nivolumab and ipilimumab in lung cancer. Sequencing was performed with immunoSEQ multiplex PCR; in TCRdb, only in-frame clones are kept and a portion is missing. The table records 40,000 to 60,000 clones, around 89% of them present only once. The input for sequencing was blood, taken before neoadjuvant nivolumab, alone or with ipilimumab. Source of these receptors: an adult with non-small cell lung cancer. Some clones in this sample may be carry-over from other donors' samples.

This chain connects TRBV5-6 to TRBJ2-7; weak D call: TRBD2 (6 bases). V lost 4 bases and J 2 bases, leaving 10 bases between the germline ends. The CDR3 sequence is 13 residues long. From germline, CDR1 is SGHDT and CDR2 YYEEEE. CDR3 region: CASSRDLPYEQYF. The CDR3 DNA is TGTGCCAGCAGCCGGGACTTACCCTACGAGCAGTACTTC.

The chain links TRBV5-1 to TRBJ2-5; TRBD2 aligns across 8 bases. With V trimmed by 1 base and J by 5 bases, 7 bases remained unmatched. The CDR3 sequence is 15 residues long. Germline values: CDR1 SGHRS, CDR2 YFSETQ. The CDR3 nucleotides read TGCGCCAGCAGCTTGATGAGCGGGAGTGATGAGACCCAGTACTTC. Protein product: CASSLMSGSDETQYF. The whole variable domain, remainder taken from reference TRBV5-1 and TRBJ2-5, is KAGVTQTPRYLIKTRGQQVTLSCSPISGHRSVSWYQQTPGQGLQFLFEYFSETQRNKGNFPGRFSGRQFSNSRSEMNVSTLELGDSALYLCASSLMSGSDETQYFGPGTRLLVL.

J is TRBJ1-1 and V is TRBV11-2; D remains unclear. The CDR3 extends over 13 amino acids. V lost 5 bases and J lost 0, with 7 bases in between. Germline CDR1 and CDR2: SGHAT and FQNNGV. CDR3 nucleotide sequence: TGTGCCAGCAGCCCGGATATGAACACTGAAGCTTTCTTT. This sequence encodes CASSPDMNTEAFF.

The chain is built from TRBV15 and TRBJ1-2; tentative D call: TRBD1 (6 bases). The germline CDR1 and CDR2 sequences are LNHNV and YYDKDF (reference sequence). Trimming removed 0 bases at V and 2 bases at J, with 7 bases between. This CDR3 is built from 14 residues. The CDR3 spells CATSRDRGNYGYTF. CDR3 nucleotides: TGTGCCACCAGCAGAGACAGGGGAAACTATGGCTACACCTTC.

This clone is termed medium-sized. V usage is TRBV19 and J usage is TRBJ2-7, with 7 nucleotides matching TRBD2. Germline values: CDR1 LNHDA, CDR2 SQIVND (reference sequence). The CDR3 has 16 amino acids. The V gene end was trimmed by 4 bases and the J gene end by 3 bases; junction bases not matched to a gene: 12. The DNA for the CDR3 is TGTGCCAGTAGTAGCGGGCTAGCGGAGGGCGTCTACGAGCAGTACTTC. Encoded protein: CASSSGLAEGVYEQYF. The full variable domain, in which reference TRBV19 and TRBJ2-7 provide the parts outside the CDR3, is DGGITQSPKYLFRKEGQNVTLSCEQNLNHDAMYWYRQDPGQGLRLIYYSQIVNDFQKGDIAEGYSVSREKKESFPLTVTSAQKNPTAFYLCASSSGLAEGVYEQYFGPGTRLTVT.

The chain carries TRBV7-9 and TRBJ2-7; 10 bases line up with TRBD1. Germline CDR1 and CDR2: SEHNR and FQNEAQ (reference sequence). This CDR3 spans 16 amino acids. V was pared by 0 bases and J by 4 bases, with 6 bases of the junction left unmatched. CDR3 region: CASSLANRGQGYEQYF. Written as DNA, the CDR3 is TGTGCCAGCAGCTTAGCGAACAGGGGACAGGGGTACGAGCAGTACTTC.